The next 22 T cell receptor beta chains were all read from a single sample in a study of T cell responses to AZD1222 COVID-19 vaccine. The table came from immunoSEQ multiplex PCR; TCRdb's copy has only in-frame clones and leaves some out. This sample has roughly 110,000 clones, with around nine tenths found just once. The source material was peripheral blood, sampled 28 days after the second AZD1222 dose. The source of these receptors is an adult who received the AZD1222 COVID-19 vaccine.

The chain is built from TRBV27 and TRBJ1-5; TRBD1 agrees at 7 bases. V dropped 5 bases and J dropped 7; count of bases not matched to a gene: 11. Germline CDR1 MNHEY, CDR2 SMNVEV (reference sequence). There are 15 residues in the CDR3. CDR3 protein: CASSAGTAPGQPQHF. In nucleotides, the CDR3 is TGTGCCAGCAGTGCCGGGACAGCCCCGGGGCAGCCCCAGCATTTT.

The V and J genes are TRBV6-5 and TRBJ1-5; maybe TRBD1 (5 bases). The CDR3 sequence is 15 residues long. Trimming took off 2 bases at V and 4 bases at J, with 12 bases between the two ends. Germline V gene data show CDR1 as MNHEY and CDR2 as SVGAGI. CDR3 nucleotide sequence: TGTGCCAGCAGTTACGGGCGAGGGGCGAATCAGCCCCAGCATTTT. Residues: CASSYGRGANQPQHF.

The chain links TRBV7-9 to TRBJ2-3; 14 bases fit TRBD2. After removal of 3 bases from V and 6 bases from J, the junction contained 2 bases not matched to a gene. The CDR3 is made up of 15 amino acids. Looked up from germline, CDR1 is SEHNR and CDR2 is FQNEAQ (reference sequence). The CDR3, as DNA: TGTGCCAGCAGCTTCCGGACTAGCGGGAGGGATACGCAGTATTTT. This gives the protein CASSFRTSGRDTQYF. Full variable domain (outside the CDR3, taken from reference TRBV7-9 and TRBJ2-3): DTGVSQNPRHKITKRGQNVTFRCDPISEHNRLYWYRQTLGQGPEFLTYFQNEAQLEKSRLLSDRFSAERPKGSFSTLEIQRTEQGDSAMYLCASSFRTSGRDTQYFGPGTRLTVL.

The chain carries TRBV7-9 and TRBJ2-1, with 9 bases fitting TRBD2. The length of the CDR3 is 16 residues. The germline CDR1 and CDR2 sequences are SEHNR and FQNEAQ (reference sequence). The trim removed 7 bases at V and 8 bases at J, leaving 15 bases unmatched. CDR3 coding DNA: TGTGCCAGCACCATGAGGGTAGCGGGGGTAATCGATGAGCAGTTCTTC. The encoded protein is CASTMRVAGVIDEQFF.

The chain is built from TRBV6-5 and TRBJ2-1; D could derive from TRBD1 or TRBD2 (5 bases each). Per the germline V gene, CDR1 is MNHEY and CDR2 is SVGAGI. This CDR3 has 11 residues. V lost 10 bases and J lost 7, with 11 bases in between. The DNA for the CDR3 is TGTGCCATGGGACGGCAAAATGAGCAGTTCTTC. Translation gives CAMGRQNEQFF.

The V gene is TRBV6-5, the J gene TRBJ2-5; D may match TRBD1 or TRBD2 (5 bases each). CDR1 and CDR2 from the germline V gene are MNHEY and SVGAGI. With 5 bases removed from V and 2 bases from J, the gap between germline ends came to 12 bases. The CDR3 covers 14 residues. The CDR3 nucleotides are TGTGCCAGCAGTCTGGGACGGAGACAAGAGACCCAGTACTTC. Its translation is CASSLGRRQETQYF.

The chain combines TRBV2 with TRBJ1-5; no firm D call. Germline V CDR1 and CDR2: SNHLY, FYNNEI. V was trimmed by 6 bases and J by 0 bases, leaving 6 bases between them. This CDR3 has 13 amino acids. CDR3 residues: CASSYNSNQPQHF. The CDR3 DNA reads TGTGCCAGCAGCTACAATAGCAATCAGCCCCAGCATTTT.

The chain joins TRBV6-5 to TRBJ1-2; TRBD1 might be the D (5 bases). Looked up from germline, CDR1 is MNHEY and CDR2 is SVGAGI. V was trimmed by 8 bases and J by 4 bases, leaving 14 bases between them. CDR3 size: 13 residues. CDR3 sequence reads: CASLGMGPYGYTF. The CDR3 DNA reads as TGTGCCAGCCTGGGCATGGGGCCCTATGGCTACACCTTC.

The chain joins TRBV5-3 to TRBJ2-2; D remains unclear. TRBV5-3 is an ORF, and what it does is uncertain. V lost 3 bases to trimming and J lost 5 bases, with 8 bases between them. The CDR3 totals 13 residues. In nucleotides, the CDR3 is TGTGCCAGAAGCTCGCTAGAGACCGGGGAGCTGTTTTTT. Protein product: CARSSLETGELFF.

The chain couples TRBV7-8 to TRBJ1-2; possibly TRBD1 for D (5 bases). V was shortened by 5 bases and J by 5 bases, with 12 bases between the two germline ends. The germline V gene encodes CDR1 SGHVS and CDR2 FQNEAQ. CDR3 length: 13 amino acids. DNA of the CDR3: TGTGCCAGCAGCCTTCAGGGTGCGTATGGCTACACCTTC. Translated, it gives CASSLQGAYGYTF.

The chain joins TRBV5-1 to TRBJ1-2; D unclear. CDR1 is SGHRS, CDR2 YFSETQ, per germline. Between the trimmed V and J ends, which lost 3 bases and 5 bases, there was a span of 11 bases. The CDR3 contains 13 residues. The CDR3 loop reads CASSSQTPYGYTF. The CDR3 bases are TGCGCCAGCAGCTCCCAAACCCCATATGGCTACACCTTC.

The V and J genes are TRBV6-5 and TRBJ1-2, with 9 bases that match TRBD1. Germline lookup yields CDR1 MNHEY and CDR2 SVGAGI. Trimming removed 4 bases from V and 2 bases from J; junction bases left unmatched: 5. The CDR3 consists of 15 residues. This CDR3 is CASSSTGGGNYGYTF. As DNA, the CDR3 is TGTGCCAGCAGTTCTACAGGGGGCGGAAACTATGGCTACACCTTC.

The V gene is TRBV6-5, the J gene TRBJ1-6; no reliable D call. The CDR3 consists of 12 residues. In germline, CDR1 is MNHEY, CDR2 SVGAGI. V was pared by 6 bases and J by 7 bases, with 7 bases between. Written as DNA, the CDR3 is TGTGCCAGCAGGCAGCTGAATTCACCCCTCCACTTT. This translates into CASRQLNSPLHF.

The chain has TRBV19 and TRBJ1-5; possibly TRBD1 for D (6 bases). The ends were cut back, 10 bases at V and 1 base at J, with 17 bases in the middle. The CDR3 totals 15 residues. CDR1 is LNHDA and CDR2 is SQIVND in the germline V gene (reference sequence). DNA of the CDR3: TGTGCCACCAGTTTAGGACAGATAAGCAATCAGCCCCAGCATTTT. Its protein product is CATSLGQISNQPQHF.

This sequence joins TRBV5-1 and TRBJ2-1; no clear D gene. Germline lookup yields CDR1 SGHRS and CDR2 YFSETQ. The CDR3 is 16 residues long. V lost 0 bases and J 0 bases, leaving 10 bases between the germline ends. Here the CDR3 reads CASSLDGPRSYNEQFF. The CDR3 coding sequence is TGCGCCAGCAGCTTGGACGGGCCACGCTCCTACAATGAGCAGTTCTTC.

The chain carries TRBV7-9 and TRBJ2-3, with a weak D call TRBD2 (7 bases). Trimming removed 0 bases at V and 4 bases at J, with 11 bases between. CDR1 and CDR2 (germline): SEHNR, FQNEAQ (reference sequence). This CDR3 has 15 amino acids. CDR3 region: CASSLAAGAPDTQYF. CDR3 nucleotide sequence: TGTGCCAGCAGCTTAGCGGCGGGGGCCCCAGATACGCAGTATTTT. Using reference TRBV7-9 and TRBJ2-3 for the parts outside the CDR3, the full variable domain is DTGVSQNPRHKITKRGQNVTFRCDPISEHNRLYWYRQTLGQGPEFLTYFQNEAQLEKSRLLSDRFSAERPKGSFSTLEIQRTEQGDSAMYLCASSLAAGAPDTQYFGPGTRLTVL.

In its sample, this clone was seen a few times. Other nucleotide sequences from this sample produce the same CDR3. The chain employs TRBV7-2 and TRBJ1-5, with D possibly TRBD1 on 6 matching bases. The CDR3 covers 13 residues. Germline V gene data show CDR1 as SGHTA and CDR2 as FQGNSA. V was cut by 2 bases and J by 4 bases, with 6 bases left in between. The chain's CDR3 is CASSLRGNQPQHF. The CDR3 nucleotides are TGTGCCAGCAGCTTAAGGGGGAATCAGCCCCAGCATTTT.

V is TRBV2 and J is TRBJ2-6, with a weak D call TRBD1 (5 bases). Germline CDR1 SNHLY, CDR2 FYNNEI. V lost 5 bases and J lost 1, with 15 bases in between. The CDR3 is made up of 17 amino acids. CDR3 loop: CASSSGQGPSGANVLTF. Written as DNA, the CDR3 is TGTGCCAGCAGTTCCGGCCAGGGCCCTTCTGGGGCCAACGTCCTGACTTTC. The entire variable domain, with the rest obtained from reference TRBV2 and TRBJ2-6, is as follows: EPEVTQTPSHQVTQMGQEVILRCVPISNHLYFYWYRQILGQKVEFLVSFYNNEISEKSEIFDDQFSVERPDGSNFTLKIRSTKLEDSAMYFCASSSGQGPSGANVLTFGAGSRLTVL.

V usage is TRBV29-1 and J usage is TRBJ1-5; D perhaps matches TRBD1 (5 bases). This CDR3 has 13 residues. Trimming removed 3 bases at V and 6 bases at J, with 12 bases between. CDR1 and CDR2 from the germline V gene are SQVTM and ANQGSEA. CDR3 in amino acids: CSVEEGSGQPQHF. CDR3 nucleotide sequence: TGCAGCGTTGAGGAGGGGTCGGGTCAGCCCCAGCATTTT.

This chain joins TRBV5-1 and TRBJ1-5; D is uncertain. Germline CDR1 SGHRS, CDR2 YFSETQ. The CDR3 extends over 14 amino acids. V was trimmed by 3 bases and J by 2 bases, leaving 9 bases between them. This CDR3 is CASSSDGGNQPQHF. The CDR3 region has the DNA TGCGCCAGCAGCTCGGACGGTGGCAATCAGCCCCAGCATTTT.

There are a few counts of this clone. The chain couples TRBV6-5 to TRBJ1-2; D unresolved. This CDR3 spans 16 amino acids. Trimming took off 0 bases at V and 8 bases at J, with 19 bases between the two ends. Per germline, CDR1 MNHEY and CDR2 SVGAGI. For the CDR3, the DNA is TGTGCCAGCAGTTACTCGGCATCAGACGCAATCGGGGGCTACACCTTC. It codes for CASSYSASDAIGGYTF.

The V call is TRBV13, the J call TRBJ1-1; D gene unclear. Trimming shortened V by 6 bases and J by 2 bases, and 7 bases separated the two germline ends. Germline CDR1 is PRHDT and CDR2 is FYEKMQ (reference sequence). CDR3 length: 12 residues. The CDR3 DNA sequence: TGTGCCAGCAGACTTTATAACACTGAAGCTTTCTTT. Its translation: CASRLYNTEAFF.